A single sample is the source of the 29 T cell receptor beta chains below, sequenced in a study of tumor and adjacent non-tumor tissue in lung cancer. No cell sorting was done before RNA was extracted from the tissue. Three rounds of nested PCR, following a modified ARM-PCR protocol, produced the TCRbeta library. TCRdb re-analysed the multiplex PCR reads in MiXCR, keeping a single row per CDR3 protein. The sample has fewer than 80,000 distinct CDR3 sequences, about two thirds seen once. The sample consisted of lung tumor tissue. Every receptor here comes from a woman aged 70-85 years with non-small cell lung cancer.

This clonotype was counted ten times or more. The chain uses TRBV4-1 and TRBJ2-3; 9 bases fit TRBD2. The CDR3 runs to 14 residues. Germline V gene sequence: CDR1 MGHRA, CDR2 YSYEKL. Unmatched junction bases numbered 4, after V lost 4 bases and J lost 5 bases. CDR3 sequence (DNA): TGCGCCAGCAGCCCGGAGCGGGAGGTAGATACGCAGTATTTT. This sequence encodes CASSPEREVDTQYF.

In the case of this clonotype: The final CDR3 position lacks the conserved phenylalanine or tryptophan, pointing to a likely read error. This chain uses TRBV14 with TRBJ2-3; the D call may be TRBD1 or TRBD2 (6 bases each). Germline V gives CDR1 SGHDN, CDR2 FVKESK. This CDR3 spans 16 amino acids. Deletions cut 4 bases from V and 0 bases from J, with 14 bases between. Here the CDR3 reads CASSPPGGHSTDTQYC. In DNA form, the CDR3 reads TGTGCCAGCAGCCCGCCCGGGGGACACAGCACAGATACGCAGTATTGT.

To note about this clonotype: The CDR3 does not end in the conserved phenylalanine or tryptophan, so this is likely a read error. This chain links TRBV12-3 or TRBV12-4 with TRBJ1-4; D gene ambiguous. This CDR3 is built from 13 residues. The CDR3 protein is CASTFLADEELFL. The CDR3, as DNA: TGTGCTAGCACCTTTCTAGCGGACGAAGAACTGTTTTTG.

About this clonotype: A much larger clonotype is one base distant, so this may be a read error. The rearrangement joins TRBV30 to TRBJ2-7, with D possibly TRBD1 on 5 matching bases. V shed 4 bases and J shed 2 bases, with 12 bases lying between them. The CDR3 runs 13 residues. Germline V gene sequence: CDR1 GTSNPN, CDR2 SVGIG (reference sequence). CDR3 DNA: TGTGCCTGGACGTTCGTGACAGCCTACGAGCAGTACTTC. It encodes CAWTFVTAYEQYF.

Points on this clonotype: The missing conserved phenylalanine or tryptophan at the end of this CDR3 makes a read error likely. The rearrangement links TRBV5-6 to TRBJ2-3; D call uncertain. CDR1 is SGHDT, CDR2 YYEEEE, per germline. This CDR3 spans 16 amino acids. Here the CDR3 DNA reads TGTGCCAGCAGCCCGACGGATGGACCGAGCACATATACGCAGTATTAT. This sequence encodes CASSPTDGPSTYTQYY.

Remarks on this clonotype: Because the CDR3 is missing its conserved closing phenylalanine or tryptophan, this is likely a read error. The CDR3, as DNA: TGTGCTAGCCGTTACCCAGGCAACTCGGATCGGGAGACCCAGTACCTC. It codes for CASRYPGNSDRETQYL. V usage is TRBV6-6 and J usage is TRBJ2-5; the D is unclear. The CDR3 is 16 residues long. Germline CDR1 MNHNY, CDR2 SVGAGI (reference sequence).

In regard to this clonotype: The conserved final phenylalanine or tryptophan is absent from the CDR3, which likely points to a read error. The rearrangement links TRBV6-1 to TRBJ2-7; D remains ambiguous. In germline, CDR1 is MNHNS, CDR2 SASEGT. V lost 10 bases to trimming and J lost 0 bases, with 19 bases between them. The CDR3 length is 15 residues. CDR3 region: CAMSKQWADSYEQYL. DNA of the CDR3: TGTGCCATGTCCAAACAATGGGCCGACTCCTACGAGCAGTACCTC.

As concerns this clonotype: At one of its ends the junction is not consistent with the germline gene, which may arise from a read error. The J gene is TRBJ2-1, the V gene TRBV6-6; D gene unclear. Looked up from germline, CDR1 is MNHNY and CDR2 is SVGAGI (reference sequence). The CDR3 loop spans 13 amino acids. The CDR3 DNA reads TGTGTCAGCAGCACGGGCTACTACAATGAGCAGTTTTTC. Protein: CVSSTGYYNEQFF.

As concerns this clonotype: Being one base from a much bigger clone, this may be a read error. The rearrangement links TRBV6-6 to TRBJ2-7; tentative D call: TRBD2 (5 bases). Germline values: CDR1 MNHNY, CDR2 SVGAGI (reference sequence). Trimming shortened V by 5 bases and J by 2 bases, and 10 bases separated the two germline ends. The CDR3 covers 13 residues. The CDR3 DNA reads TGTGCCAGCAGTCGACTAAGGCCCTACGAGCAGTACTTC. As protein: CASSRLRPYEQYF.

About this clonotype: One end of the junction is discordant with germline, which a read error may explain. The J gene is TRBJ2-3, the V gene TRBV29-1, with 9 bases matching TRBD2. This CDR3 is built from 12 residues. Germline V gene data show CDR1 as SQVTM and CDR2 as ANQGSEA. CDR3 nucleotides: TGCAGCGGTAGCGGGAGCACAGATACTCAGTATTTT. Protein sequence: CSGSGSTDTQYF.

This clonotype was detected only a few times. A read error may account for a junction end that differs from germline. This chain connects TRBV11-3 to TRBJ2-1; possible D gene TRBD2, 5 bases. Germline V gene data show CDR1 as SGHNT and CDR2 as YENEEA. This CDR3 region has 15 residues. CDR3 DNA sequence: TGTGCCGGCAGCTTAGCTAGTGGGAGCTACGATGAGCAGTTCTTC. Translated: CAGSLASGSYDEQFF.

To note about this clonotype: This may be a read error: a much more frequent sequence differs by one nucleotide. The chain combines TRBV4-1 with TRBJ2-1; 8 nucleotides agree with TRBD2. Germline V gene data show CDR1 as MGHRA and CDR2 as YSYEKL. Trimming removed 5 bases from V and 6 bases from J; junction bases left unmatched: 15. The CDR3 covers 17 residues. CDR3 in DNA: TGCGCCAGCAGCTACGCGGTGCGAGCGGGAGAGTCCAATGAGCAGTTCTTC. It yields the protein CASSYAVRAGESNEQFF.

Sample share makes this clonotype medium-sized (0.01 to 0.1%). The rearrangement uses TRBV10-3 and TRBJ2-1; 8 bases map to TRBD2. Germline assignment: CDR1 ENHRY and CDR2 SYGVKD. This CDR3 is 13 amino acids long. Losses at the gene ends were 3 bases for V and 10 bases for J; bases not matched to a gene: 5. The CDR3 sequence is CAISEYSGTEQFF. In DNA form, the CDR3 reads TGTGCCATCAGTGAATATAGCGGGACAGAGCAGTTCTTC.

A word on this clonotype: No conserved phenylalanine or tryptophan ends this CDR3, so it is likely a read error. The chain recombines TRBV5-1 with TRBJ1-1, with 11 bases matching TRBD1. CDR1 and CDR2 from the germline V gene are SGHRS and YFSETQ. The CDR3 length is 20 residues. J lost 2 bases, V lost 1 base, and 16 bases had no gene match. The CDR3 here is CASSLSYIGTGGVRNTEAFS. Here the CDR3 DNA reads TGCGCCAGCAGCTTGAGTTACATCGGGACAGGGGGGGTCCGTAACACTGAAGCTTTCTCC.

This clonotype occurred a few times. One junction end disagrees with the germline gene, perhaps due to a read error. This chain joins TRBV4-1 and TRBJ1-2; no clear D gene. CDR1 is MGHRA, CDR2 YSYEKL, per germline. This CDR3 contains 13 residues. The chain's CDR3 is CASSQEGRYGCTF. CDR3 coding DNA: TGCGCCAGCAGCCAGGAGGGCAGGTATGGCTGCACCTTC.

In the case of this clonotype: A single base separates this from a much larger clone, so it may be a read error. The chain joins TRBV7-8 to TRBJ1-2; no definite D call. CDR3 length: 12 residues. Germline V gene lookup returns CDR1 SGHVS and CDR2 FQNEAQ. CDR3 in amino acids: CVSSLYGPSYTF. The DNA of the CDR3 is TGTGTCAGCAGCTTATACGGTCCCAGCTACACCTTC. Filled out from reference TRBV7-8 and TRBJ1-2, the complete variable domain reads GAGVSQSPRYKVAKRGQDVALRCDPISGHVSLFWYQQALGQGPEFLTYFQNEAQLDKSGLPSDRFFAERPEGSVSTLKIQRTQQEDSAVYLCVSSLYGPSYTFGSGTRLTVV.

As regards this clonotype: With a much larger clone just one base away, this may be a read error. The CDR3 does not end in the conserved phenylalanine or tryptophan, so this is likely a read error. The gene calls are TRBV20-1 and TRBJ2-7; D might be TRBD2 (5 bases). The V and J ends lost 2 bases and 5 bases respectively, with 16 bases between them. CDR1 is DFQATT and CDR2 is SNEGSKA in the germline V gene (reference sequence). The CDR3 sequence is 14 residues long. CDR3 in DNA: TGCAGTGCTAGACCCGACTCGACTACCCACGAGCAGTACCTC. Protein product: CSARPDSTTHEQYL.

Details on this clonotype: Mismatch with germline at one junction end may stem from a read error. The genes are TRBV5-4 and TRBJ1-1, with 7 bases aligning to TRBD1. Looked up from germline, CDR1 is SGHNT and CDR2 is YYREEE (reference sequence). The CDR3 runs 13 residues. The DNA for the CDR3 is TGTGCCAGCAGGACAGGGAGTAGGACTGAAGCTTTATTT. Amino acids: CASRTGSRTEALF.

This clonotype was picked up many times. The genes are TRBV6-1 and TRBJ2-3, with D unresolved. V lost 6 bases to trimming and J lost 3 bases, with 16 bases between them. This CDR3 region has 15 residues. Germline values: CDR1 MNHNS, CDR2 SASEGT. The CDR3 nucleotides are TGTGCCAGCAGCGAGTTACGAACCGTTACAGATACGCAGTATTTT. Protein product: CASSELRTVTDTQYF.

A note on this clonotype: Since a much larger clone is just one base distant, this may be a read error. Since the CDR3 does not end with the conserved phenylalanine or tryptophan, this likely comes from a read error. V usage is TRBV7-9 and J usage is TRBJ2-1; D is tentatively TRBD1 or TRBD2 (5 bases each). Per germline, CDR1 SEHNR and CDR2 FQNEAQ (reference sequence). This CDR3 region has 12 residues. Trimming removed 3 bases at V and 11 bases at J, with 11 bases between. CDR3 DNA: TGTGCCAGCAGCTTCAACCTGGGACAGCAGTTCCTC. This encodes CASSFNLGQQFL.

Worth noting for this clonotype: In this CDR3 the conserved last residue, phenylalanine or tryptophan, is missing, so a read error is likely. The chain couples TRBV10-1 to TRBJ2-7, with 7 bases matching TRBD2. Trimming took 3 bases from V and 5 from J; bases not matched to a gene: 7. CDR3 length: 14 amino acids. Germline CDR1 reads WNHNN; CDR2 reads SYGVQD (reference sequence). The CDR3 nucleotides are TGCGCCAGCAGTGATAGCGGGTCTGGTGACGAGCAGTACTCC. Translation gives CASSDSGSGDEQYS.

This clonotype ranks as large. The rearrangement links TRBV11-1 to TRBJ2-1, with 10 positions matching TRBD2. The CDR3 is 17 residues long. The ends lost 1 base at V and 1 base at J; junction bases unmatched: 4. Germline CDR1 is SGHAT and CDR2 is FQDESV (reference sequence). CDR3 nucleotides: TGTGCCAGCAGCTTAGAGCCAGCGGGAGGGTCCTACAATGAGCAGTTCTTC. Amino acid sequence: CASSLEPAGGSYNEQFF.

About this clonotype itself: This may be a read error, as it is one base from a much larger clone. The chain uses TRBV20-1 and TRBJ2-3; 9 bases line up with TRBD1. CDR3 length: 15 residues. CDR1 and CDR2 from the germline V gene are DFQATT and SNEGSKA (reference sequence). The CDR3 DNA is TGCATTGCTGCCCGACAGGGGGAAGGCACAGATACGCAGTATTTT. This sequence encodes CIAARQGEGTDTQYF.

The chain employs TRBV6-1 and TRBJ2-2; tentatively, D is TRBD2 (7 bases). The CDR3 spans 17 residues. Trimming removed 2 bases from V and 12 bases from J, with 25 bases in between. CDR1 is MNHNS, CDR2 SASEGT, per germline. The chain's CDR3 is CASSEFRGGGITVKLFF. As DNA, the CDR3 is TGTGCCAGCAGTGAATTCAGGGGAGGGGGAATCACCGTGAAGCTGTTTTTT.

This clonotype has only one observation. Just one base apart from a much larger clone, this may be a read error. The rearrangement links TRBV20-1 to TRBJ2-7; 13 bases are shared with TRBD2. V was clipped by 5 bases and J by 3 bases; unmatched bases: 4. This CDR3 contains 14 residues. The germline V gene encodes CDR1 DFQATT and CDR2 SNEGSKA (reference sequence). CDR3 sequence reads: CSAPWTSGSYEQYF. The DNA for the CDR3 is TGCAGTGCTCCTTGGACTAGCGGGAGCTACGAGCAGTACTTC.

This rearrangement joins TRBV20-1 to TRBJ2-7; D gene uncertain. Germline V lookup: CDR1 DFQATT, CDR2 SNEGSKA (reference sequence). The CDR3 contains 14 residues. The CDR3 sequence: CRGEAAVHPYEQYF. The CDR3 nucleotides read TGCAGAGGAGAGGCTGCGGTTCATCCCTACGAGCAGTACTTC.

This clonotype showed up many times. V gene TRBV28 combines with J gene TRBJ1-5; 7 nucleotides agree with TRBD1. The CDR3 is made up of 15 amino acids. CDR1 and CDR2 (germline): MDHEN, SYDVKM. V was pared by 6 bases and J by 0 bases, with 5 bases of the junction left unmatched. The CDR3 reads CASSRDSRSNQPQHF. The CDR3 DNA reads TGTGCCAGCAGCCGGGACAGCCGTAGCAATCAGCCCCAGCATTTT.

This clonotype was detected many times. The chain joins TRBV5-4 to TRBJ1-5; tentative D call: TRBD1 (6 bases). The CDR3 has 15 amino acids. V lost 4 bases to trimming and J lost 0 bases, with 11 bases between them. CDR1 and CDR2 (germline): SGHNT, YYREEE (reference sequence). The CDR3 nucleotides read TGTGCCAGCAGCCGGGGGCCAAATAGCAATCAGCCCCAGCATTTT. Translated: CASSRGPNSNQPQHF.

In regard to this clonotype: One base away lies a much larger clone, so this may be a sequencing read error. The chain has TRBV4-1 and TRBJ2-3; TRBD2 matches 9 bases. The CDR3 is made up of 16 amino acids. The V gene's germline CDR1 is MGHRA and CDR2 YSYEKL. The V and J ends lost 5 bases and 2 bases, in that order; junction bases with no gene match: 8. For the CDR3, the DNA is TGCGCCAGCAGCGTGACGACTAGCGGACACACAGATACGCAGTATTTT. Translating gives CASSVTTSGHTDTQYF.